The T cell receptor beta chain under discussion was sequenced for a study of regulatory T cells in long-lasting Graves disease. Study-level background: More than 5 years of antithyroid drugs with positive TSH receptor antibodies defined persistent Graves' disease.

Trimming cost V 2 bases and J 6 bases; bases outside gene matches: 8. The CDR3 is 15 residues long. Per the germline V gene, CDR1 is MNHEY and CDR2 is SVGAGI. This clonotype showed up many times. Building the TCR beta libraries relied on iRepertoire HTBI primers, and CDR3 regions underwent Arm-PCR. TCRdb re-derived calls from the multiplex PCR reads in MiXCR, one entry per CDR3 protein. Here the sample spans roughly 400,000 distinct CDR3 sequences, roughly 23% being singletons. The time point was: persistent/refractory GD, antithyroid drugs over 5 years with positive TRAb. TCR sequences were obtained from RNA taken from PBMCs.

This clonotype was obtained from a female donor with Graves disease. Sequencing used peripheral blood mononuclear cells (PBMCs), obtained when the disease was refractory, from a patient treated with antithyroid drugs. V and J are TRBV6-5 and TRBJ2-7; TRBD1 agrees at 9 bases. In nucleotides, the CDR3 is TGTGCCAGCAGTTACGGCGTACAGGGGGCAGGCGAGCAGTACTTC. Translation gives CASSYGVQGAGEQYF.